This T cell receptor beta chain was identified during a study of T-cell reconstitution after alpha-beta-depleted transplantation in children. Findings of the study overall: From newly produced T cells came most of the T-cell counts and diversity one year after transplant. Several patients had high TCRbeta diversity at day 60; it came from surviving recipient T cells and thymic progenitors. Two months or so post-transplant, alpha-beta T cells reportedly derived from several hundred expanded graft clones.

This clonotype was detected many times. The antigen remains undetermined. Unique molecular identifiers were incorporated when the TCRbeta library was constructed. Via MiXCR, TCRdb re-called the PCR reads, giving one row per CDR3 protein. The sample lists 550,000 to 800,000 distinct CDR3 sequences, about 12% occurring once. The sequence derives from a girl aged 2-15 years with congenital amegakaryocytic thrombocytopenia, due to receive a stem cell transplant. The sequencing used PBMCs, collected before TCRalphabeta/CD19-depleted stem cell transplant.

CDR3 DNA sequence: TGCGCCAGCAGCCTCGGACAGGGTAAAAACATTCAGTACTTC. Translating it yields CASSLGQGKNIQYF. The chain recombines TRBV5-1 with TRBJ2-4; 8 bases fit TRBD1. The CDR3 has 14 amino acids. Per the germline V gene, CDR1 is SGHRS and CDR2 is YFSETQ. The V segment lost 4 bases and the J segment 4 bases; nucleotides outside the gene matches: 4.